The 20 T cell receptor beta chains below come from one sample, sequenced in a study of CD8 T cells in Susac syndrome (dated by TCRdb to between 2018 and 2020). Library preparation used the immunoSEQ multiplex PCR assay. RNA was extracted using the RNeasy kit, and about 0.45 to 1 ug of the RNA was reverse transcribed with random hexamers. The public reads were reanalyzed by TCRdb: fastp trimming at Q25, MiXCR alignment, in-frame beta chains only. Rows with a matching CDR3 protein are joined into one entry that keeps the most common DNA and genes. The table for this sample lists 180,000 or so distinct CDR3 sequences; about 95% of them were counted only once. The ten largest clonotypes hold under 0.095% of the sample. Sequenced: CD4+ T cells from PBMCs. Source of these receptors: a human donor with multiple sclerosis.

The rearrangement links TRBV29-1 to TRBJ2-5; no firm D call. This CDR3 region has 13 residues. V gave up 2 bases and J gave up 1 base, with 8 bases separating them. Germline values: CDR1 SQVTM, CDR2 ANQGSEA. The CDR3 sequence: CSVESHLQETQYF. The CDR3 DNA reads TGCAGCGTTGAATCTCACCTCCAAGAGACCCAGTACTTC.

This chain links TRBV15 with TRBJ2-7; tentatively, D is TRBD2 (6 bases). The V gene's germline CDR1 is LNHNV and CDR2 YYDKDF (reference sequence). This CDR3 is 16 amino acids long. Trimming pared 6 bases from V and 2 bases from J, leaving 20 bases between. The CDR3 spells CATSGGLLADTYEQYF. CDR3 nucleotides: TGTGCCACCAGTGGCGGGTTACTAGCAGATACCTACGAGCAGTACTTC.

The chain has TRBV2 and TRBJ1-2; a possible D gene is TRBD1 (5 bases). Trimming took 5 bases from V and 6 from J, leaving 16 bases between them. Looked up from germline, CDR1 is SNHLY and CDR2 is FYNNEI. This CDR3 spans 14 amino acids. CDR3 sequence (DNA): TGTGCCAGCAGTAGCTCTTGGGGCTTAGATGGCTACACCTTC. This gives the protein CASSSSWGLDGYTF. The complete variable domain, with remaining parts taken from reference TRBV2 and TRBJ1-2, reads EPEVTQTPSHQVTQMGQEVILRCVPISNHLYFYWYRQILGQKVEFLVSFYNNEISEKSEIFDDQFSVERPDGSNFTLKIRSTKLEDSAMYFCASSSSWGLDGYTFGSGTRLTVV.

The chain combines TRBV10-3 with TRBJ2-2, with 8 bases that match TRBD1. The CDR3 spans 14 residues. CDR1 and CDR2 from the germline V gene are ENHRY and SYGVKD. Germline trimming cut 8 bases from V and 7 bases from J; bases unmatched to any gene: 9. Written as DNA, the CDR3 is TGTGCCATCGGTGGACAGGGAGAGGTCGGGGAGCTGTTTTTT. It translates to CAIGGQGEVGELFF.

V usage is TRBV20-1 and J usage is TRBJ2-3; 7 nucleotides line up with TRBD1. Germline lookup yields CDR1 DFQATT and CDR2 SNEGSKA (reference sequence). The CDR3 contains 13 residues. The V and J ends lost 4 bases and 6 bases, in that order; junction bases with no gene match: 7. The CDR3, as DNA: TGCAGTGCTAATTTACAGGGGAGCGATACGCAGTATTTT. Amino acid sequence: CSANLQGSDTQYF.

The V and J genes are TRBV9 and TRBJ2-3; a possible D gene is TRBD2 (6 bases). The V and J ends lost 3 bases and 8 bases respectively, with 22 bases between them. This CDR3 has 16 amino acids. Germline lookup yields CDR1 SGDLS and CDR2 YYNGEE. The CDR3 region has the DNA TGTGCCAGCAGCGGGAGGGGAGGCCTCGGGAGAAGTACGCAGTATTTT. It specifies CASSGRGGLGRSTQYF.

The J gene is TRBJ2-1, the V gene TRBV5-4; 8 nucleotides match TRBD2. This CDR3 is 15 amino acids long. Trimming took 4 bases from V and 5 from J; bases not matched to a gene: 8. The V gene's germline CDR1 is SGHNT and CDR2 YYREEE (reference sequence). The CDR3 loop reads CASSLSGSVNNEQFF. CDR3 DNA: TGTGCCAGCAGCCTCAGCGGGAGTGTAAACAATGAGCAGTTCTTC. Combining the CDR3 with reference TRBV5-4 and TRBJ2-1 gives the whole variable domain ETGVTQSPTHLIKTRGQQVTLRCSSQSGHNTVSWYQQALGQGPQFIFQYYREEENGRGNFPPRFSGLQFPNYSSELNVNALELDDSALYLCASSLSGSVNNEQFFGPGTRLTVL.

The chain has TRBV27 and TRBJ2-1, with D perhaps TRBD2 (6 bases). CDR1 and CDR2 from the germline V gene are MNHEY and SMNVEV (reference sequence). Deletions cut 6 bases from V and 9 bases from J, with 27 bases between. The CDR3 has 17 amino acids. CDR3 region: CASSPRLSGTQGAEQFF. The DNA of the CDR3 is TGTGCCAGCAGCCCTCGACTTAGCGGAACGCAAGGAGCTGAGCAGTTCTTC.

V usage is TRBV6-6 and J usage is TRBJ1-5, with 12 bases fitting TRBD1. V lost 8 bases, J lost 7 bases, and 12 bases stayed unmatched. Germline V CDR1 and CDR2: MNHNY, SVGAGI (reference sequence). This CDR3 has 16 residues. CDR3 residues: CASLKPGQGASQPQHF. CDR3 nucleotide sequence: TGTGCCAGCCTTAAACCGGGACAGGGGGCAAGCCAGCCCCAGCATTTT.

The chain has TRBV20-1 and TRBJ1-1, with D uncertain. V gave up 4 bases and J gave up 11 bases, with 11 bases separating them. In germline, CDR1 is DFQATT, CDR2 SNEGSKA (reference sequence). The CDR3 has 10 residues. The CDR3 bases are TGCAGTGCTAAGGATGAGGTGGCTTTCTTT. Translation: CSAKDEVAFF.

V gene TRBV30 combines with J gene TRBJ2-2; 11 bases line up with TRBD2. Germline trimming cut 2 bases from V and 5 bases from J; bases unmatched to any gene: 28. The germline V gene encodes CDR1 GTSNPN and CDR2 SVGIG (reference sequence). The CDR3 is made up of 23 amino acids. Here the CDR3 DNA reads TGTGCCTGGAGTACAGCGGGGCTGCGTCAGTCTAGCGGGGGGCTCATGGTGACCGGGGAGCTGTTTTTT. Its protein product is CAWSTAGLRQSSGGLMVTGELFF.

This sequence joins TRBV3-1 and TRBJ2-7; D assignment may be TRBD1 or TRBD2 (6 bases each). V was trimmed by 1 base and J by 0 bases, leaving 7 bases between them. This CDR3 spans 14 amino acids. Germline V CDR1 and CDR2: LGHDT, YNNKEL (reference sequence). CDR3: CASSQAGASYEQYF. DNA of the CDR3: TGTGCCAGCAGCCAAGCGGGGGCCTCCTACGAGCAGTACTTC.

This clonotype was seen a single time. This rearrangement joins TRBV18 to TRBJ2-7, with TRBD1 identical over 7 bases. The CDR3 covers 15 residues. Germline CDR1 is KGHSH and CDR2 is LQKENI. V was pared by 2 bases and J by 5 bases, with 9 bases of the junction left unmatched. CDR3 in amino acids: CASSPSWRQGNEQYF. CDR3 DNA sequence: TGTGCCAGCTCACCATCGTGGAGACAGGGAAACGAGCAGTACTTC.

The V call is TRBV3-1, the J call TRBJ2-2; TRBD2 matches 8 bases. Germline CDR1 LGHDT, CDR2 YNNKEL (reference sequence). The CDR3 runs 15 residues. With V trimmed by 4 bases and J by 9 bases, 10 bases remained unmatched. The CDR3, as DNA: TGTGCCAGCAGCCTAGCCCTGCGGGAGGTCCGGGAGCTGTTTTTT. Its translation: CASSLALREVRELFF.

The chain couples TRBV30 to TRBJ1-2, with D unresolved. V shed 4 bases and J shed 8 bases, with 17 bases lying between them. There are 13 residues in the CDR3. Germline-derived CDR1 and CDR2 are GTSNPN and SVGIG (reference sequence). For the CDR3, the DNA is TGTGCCTGGACCCCCCCGTCTTCTAGAGGCTACACCTTC. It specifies CAWTPPSSRGYTF.

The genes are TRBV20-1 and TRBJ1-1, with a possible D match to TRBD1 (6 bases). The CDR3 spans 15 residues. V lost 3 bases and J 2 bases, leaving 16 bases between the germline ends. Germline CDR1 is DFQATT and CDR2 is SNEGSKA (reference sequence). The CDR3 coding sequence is TGCAGTGCTAGTAGGGCACAGGGATTAAACACTGAAGCTTTCTTT. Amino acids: CSASRAQGLNTEAFF.

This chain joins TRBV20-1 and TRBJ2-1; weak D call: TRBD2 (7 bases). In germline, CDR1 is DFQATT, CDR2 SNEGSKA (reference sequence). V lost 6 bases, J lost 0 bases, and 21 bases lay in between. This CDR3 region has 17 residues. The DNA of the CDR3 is TGCAGTGCCCTAGTGCGGGGAGGGGGGAGCTCCTACAATGAGCAGTTCTTC. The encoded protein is CSALVRGGGSSYNEQFF.

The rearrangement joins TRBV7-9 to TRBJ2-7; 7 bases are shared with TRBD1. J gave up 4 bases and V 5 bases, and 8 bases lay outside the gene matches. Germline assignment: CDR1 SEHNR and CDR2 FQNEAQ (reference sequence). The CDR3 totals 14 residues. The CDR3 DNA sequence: TGTGCCAGCAGCACATGGGACAGAGATTACGAGCAGTACTTC. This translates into CASSTWDRDYEQYF.

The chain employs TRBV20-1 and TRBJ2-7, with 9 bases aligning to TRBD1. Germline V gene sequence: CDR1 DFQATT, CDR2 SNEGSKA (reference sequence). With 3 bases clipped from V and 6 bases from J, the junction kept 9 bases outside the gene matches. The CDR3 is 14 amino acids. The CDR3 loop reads CSARDPGQGSEQYF. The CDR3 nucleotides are TGCAGTGCTAGGGATCCGGGACAGGGTTCCGAGCAGTACTTC.

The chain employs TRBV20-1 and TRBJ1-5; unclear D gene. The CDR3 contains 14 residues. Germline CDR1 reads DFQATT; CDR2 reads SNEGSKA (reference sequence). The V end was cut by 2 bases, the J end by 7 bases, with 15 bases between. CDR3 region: CSARMDGRLQPQHF. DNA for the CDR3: TGCAGTGCTAGAATGGACGGAAGGTTGCAGCCCCAGCATTTT.